The 8 T cell receptor beta chains in this list originate from one sample, sequenced in a study of blood T cell repertoires in COVID-19. Clones were sequenced by immunoSEQ multiplex PCR, and TCRdb holds only the in-frame ones, with some missing. The profile shows approximately 240,000 clones, 70% to 90% of them singletons. Sequencing was done on a sample of peripheral blood. Receptor source: a woman younger than 45 who had recovered from COVID-19.

The rearrangement links TRBV6-2 or TRBV6-3 to TRBJ2-3, with TRBD2 matching 11 bases. The V segment lost 2 bases and the J segment 0 bases; nucleotides outside the gene matches: 10. The CDR3 totals 19 residues. Per the germline V gene, CDR1 is MNHEY and CDR2 is SVGEGT. The CDR3 nucleotides read TGTGCCAGCAGTTACCCCCTTTTAGCGGGGGGGGATAGCACAGATACGCAGTATTTT. Its protein is CASSYPLLAGGDSTDTQYF.

The chain combines TRBV29-1 with TRBJ1-2; TRBD1 aligns across 11 bases. The germline V gene has CDR1 SQVTM and CDR2 ANQGSEA. The CDR3 loop spans 14 amino acids. The V segment lost 2 bases and the J segment 14 bases; nucleotides outside the gene matches: 13. CDR3 in amino acids: CSVEIRGQGEAYTF. Here the CDR3 DNA reads TGCAGCGTTGAAATAAGGGGACAGGGGGAAGCTTATACCTTC.

The sample holds one count of this clone. J is TRBJ2-7 and V is TRBV7-8; weak D call: TRBD2 (5 bases). Looked up from germline, CDR1 is SGHVS and CDR2 is FQNEAQ. Deletions cut 5 bases from V and 4 bases from J, with 18 bases between. This CDR3 contains 15 residues. CDR3 amino acids: CASSPLDPRGYEQYF. The CDR3 DNA reads as TGTGCCAGCAGCCCCCTAGATCCTCGGGGTTACGAGCAGTACTTC.

The chain couples TRBV11-2 to TRBJ2-1; 12 positions match TRBD2. The CDR3 runs to 15 residues. V dropped 7 bases and J dropped 5; count of bases not matched to a gene: 6. Germline V gene data show CDR1 as SGHAT and CDR2 as FQNNGV. As DNA, the CDR3 is TGTGCCAGCAAACCGACTAGCGGGGGAAACAATGAGCAGTTCTTC. Encoded protein: CASKPTSGGNNEQFF.

V and J are TRBV9 and TRBJ1-2; D remains unclear. Between the trimmed V and J ends, which lost 0 bases and 2 bases, there was a span of 5 bases. Germline V gene lookup returns CDR1 SGDLS and CDR2 YYNGEE. The CDR3 extends over 13 amino acids. The CDR3 DNA reads TGTGCCAGCAGCGTAGGACAAAACTATGGCTACACCTTC. Protein sequence: CASSVGQNYGYTF.

This chain links TRBV9 with TRBJ2-1, with D perhaps TRBD1 (6 bases). In germline, CDR1 is SGDLS, CDR2 YYNGEE. The V and J ends lost 0 bases and 6 bases respectively, with 10 bases between them. The CDR3 is made up of 14 amino acids. CDR3 coding DNA: TGTGCCAGCAGCGTAGGTCAGGGGATCAATGAGCAGTTCTTC. Translation: CASSVGQGINEQFF.

The rearrangement uses TRBV7-9 and TRBJ1-1; perhaps TRBD1 as D (6 bases). Trimming stripped 1 base from V and 5 bases from J, with 11 bases between. The CDR3 is made up of 14 amino acids. CDR1 and CDR2 (germline): SEHNR, FQNEAQ (reference sequence). The CDR3: CASSLEWGRTEAFF. The CDR3 DNA reads as TGTGCCAGCAGCTTAGAGTGGGGGCGGACTGAAGCTTTCTTT.

This chain joins TRBV10-2 and TRBJ2-7, with 9 bases matching TRBD2. Germline CDR1 reads WSHSY; CDR2 reads SAAADI. With V trimmed by 7 bases and J by 3 bases, 4 bases remained unmatched. The CDR3 runs 13 residues. CDR3 sequence reads: CASNSGGVYEQYF. The CDR3 DNA reads TGCGCCAGCAATAGCGGGGGTGTCTACGAGCAGTACTTC.